This TCR beta chain was obtained from a study of cytomegalovirus exposure and HLA in healthy donors. Study observations and caveats: Data from an earlier analysis indicated that most TCR beta V segments were productive either about 87% or about 30% of the time. The study labeled about 160 TCR beta chains cytomegalovirus-associated.

Trimming stripped 5 bases from V and 3 bases from J, with 11 bases between. The CDR3 consists of 14 residues. The V gene's germline CDR1 is SGHNT and CDR2 YENEEA. On this clone: Its antigen is unidentified.

PCR involved 60 Vbeta and 13 Jbeta primers. The protocol was immunoSEQ multiplex PCR, while the TCRdb copy is restricted to in-frame clones and leaves out a portion. The sample has approximately 190,000 clones, more than 60% seen once. This sequence originates from a woman under 40 in good health and CMV-seropositive. The sample comprised PBMCs. V is TRBV11-3 and J is TRBJ2-1; TRBD2 is a possible D gene (6 bases). The CDR3 is CASSPGLNYNEQFF. The CDR3 DNA is TGTGCCAGCAGCCCGGGACTCAACTACAATGAGCAGTTCTTC.